This entry features one T cell receptor (beta chain) sequence. Its antigen remains unidentified. Base qualities are not provided; no much larger clone lies one nucleotide away. This same CDR3 is encoded by further DNA sequences in the sample. The record originates from a study of T cell responses to AZD1222 COVID-19 vaccine (dated by TCRdb to the early 2020s). General notes on the study: A total of just over 230 trial participants underwent TCR sequencing, of whom roughly 210 had received two doses of AZD1222 and 26 had received two doses of the MenACWY control vaccine. Enrollment into the trials was organized by age into subgroups of 18-55, 56-69 and 70-plus years, and those subgroups contained about 160, 30 and 59 TCR-sequenced participants, respectively. General findings and caveats noted by the study authors: The vaccine-associated CD4 TCRs covered the entire spike protein, and the dominant responses fell in regions 160-218 and 743-854. Conclusions about previously exposed vaccinees are limited because only a handful of AZD1222 recipients were SARS-CoV-2 seropositive at baseline. No day 14 peak-response samples were available, so repertoires were characterized only after the peak T cell response. Spike-specific TCR breadth and depth rose significantly after two AZD1222 doses compared with day 0 and with MenACWY recipients. Epitopes outside the regions mutated in the B.1.351 and B.1.1.7 variants were reportedly recognized by nearly half of the unique spike-specific TCRs. Most participants were white British and females outnumbered males, and the authors suggested that clonal diversity may have been underestimated. In the small 56-69-year group, the increase in depth fell short of significance, most likely because of low power.

The CDR3 numbers 16 residues from cysteine through phenylalanine. Only the CDR3 DNA stays, 48 bases, in frame from base 1. Trimming accounts for 4 bases at V and 6 bases at J, while the number of junction bases matched to no gene is 9. The germline V gene gives CDR1 as SGHVS and CDR2 as FNYEAQ. The CDR3 regions of human TCRbeta chains were analyzed by immunosequencing. Per the source publication's procedure: Repertoire TCRs were matched against a reference library of SARS-CoV-2-specific TCRs generated with the MIRA antigen-specificity platform. Breadth meant the fraction of unique TCRs that were SARS-CoV-2-associated, whereas depth meant the fraction of total T cells that were SARS-CoV-2-associated. Using the MIRA data, each spike-specific TCR was mapped to the spike region that the TCR reacts to and placed in a CD4 or CD8 class. Log10-transformed breadth and depth values were compared by one-way ANOVA with Sidak's multiple comparisons tests. The table was pulled from immuneACCESS by TCRdb, which kept in-frame rearrangements only. Such tables lose some clones; where checked, under half of the loss comes from unresolved V genes, and the rest has no known cause. Clone size and the V and J calls come from that table; the DNA yielded D and trimming. The sample data list 120,000 to 150,000 clones, and 86% of these were observed just once. The ten largest clonotypes hold 5% to 5.5% of the sample.

Explained via the paper, the time point label denotes: about 28 days (+/-7) after the second vaccine dose. Because spike-specific TCR depth and breadth did not differ between the two schedules, AZD1222 recipients who got a second dose at roughly 4 weeks were pooled with those who got a second dose at roughly 12 weeks. Vaccinee samples were obtained from the UK trials COV001 and COV002, which included a single-blind randomized controlled phase 2/3 trial of AZD1222 (ChAdOx1 nCoV-19) in healthy adults. Trial participant PBMC samples were collected at day 0 and day 28 after the second dose for TCRbeta chain sequencing.

The V gene is TRBV7-6 and the J gene is TRBJ2-2; 9 bases in between match TRBD2. This specimen consisted of peripheral blood, obtained 28 days after the second AZD1222 dose. This clonotype was sampled from an adult who received the AZD1222 COVID-19 vaccine. For the CDR3, the sequence is CASSSPLAGGAGELFF. The nucleotide sequence reads TGTGCCAGCAGCTCCCCCCTCGCGGGGGGGGCCGGGGAGCTGTTTTTT.